This record looks at one TCR beta chain sequence and its context. Per the study methods: Filtering was not the same, since immunoSEQ gave junction-only sequences without quality scores. Here immunoSEQ multiplex PCR was the method, and the copy in TCRdb shows in-frame clones only, minus some. The V and J calls and clone size come from that table; D and trimming were worked out from the DNA. Among 1,500,000 or so clones listed, 98% were seen once. This sample was taken from a study of shared clonotypes between healthy human individuals. CDR3 length equals 16 residues. CDR1 is SGHRS and CDR2 is YFSETQ in the germline V gene. Trimming removed 0 bases from V and 2 bases from J, with 15 bases in between.

This TCR derives from a man between 25 and 39 years old in good health. The chain links TRBV5-1 to TRBJ2-7; a possible D gene is TRBD1 (6 bases). Sequencing input: naive CD4+ T cells sorted from blood. The sample's subset: CD45RA+ positively selected. The CDR3 DNA reads as TGCGCCAGCAGCTTGGCCAGTGGGACAAAAGCCTACGAGCAGTACTTC. Its protein is CASSLASGTKAYEQYF. The entire variable domain, with the rest obtained from reference TRBV5-1 and TRBJ2-7, is as follows: KAGVTQTPRYLIKTRGQQVTLSCSPISGHRSVSWYQQTPGQGLQFLFEYFSETQRNKGNFPGRFSGRQFSNSRSEMNVSTLELGDSALYLCASSLASGTKAYEQYFGPGTRLTVT.